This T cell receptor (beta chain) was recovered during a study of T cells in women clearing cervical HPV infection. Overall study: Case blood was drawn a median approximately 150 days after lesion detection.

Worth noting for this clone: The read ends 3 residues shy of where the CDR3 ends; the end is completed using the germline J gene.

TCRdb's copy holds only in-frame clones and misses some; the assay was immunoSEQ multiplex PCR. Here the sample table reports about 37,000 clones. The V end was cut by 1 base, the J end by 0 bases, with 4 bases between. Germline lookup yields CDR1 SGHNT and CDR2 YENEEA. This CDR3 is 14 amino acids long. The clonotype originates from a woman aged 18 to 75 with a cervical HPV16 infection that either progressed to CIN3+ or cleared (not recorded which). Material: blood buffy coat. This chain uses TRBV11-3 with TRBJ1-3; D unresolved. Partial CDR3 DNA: TGTGCCAGCAGCTTAGGCGGCTCTGGAAACACC. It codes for CASSLGGSGNT. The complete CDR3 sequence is CASSLGGSGNTIYF.